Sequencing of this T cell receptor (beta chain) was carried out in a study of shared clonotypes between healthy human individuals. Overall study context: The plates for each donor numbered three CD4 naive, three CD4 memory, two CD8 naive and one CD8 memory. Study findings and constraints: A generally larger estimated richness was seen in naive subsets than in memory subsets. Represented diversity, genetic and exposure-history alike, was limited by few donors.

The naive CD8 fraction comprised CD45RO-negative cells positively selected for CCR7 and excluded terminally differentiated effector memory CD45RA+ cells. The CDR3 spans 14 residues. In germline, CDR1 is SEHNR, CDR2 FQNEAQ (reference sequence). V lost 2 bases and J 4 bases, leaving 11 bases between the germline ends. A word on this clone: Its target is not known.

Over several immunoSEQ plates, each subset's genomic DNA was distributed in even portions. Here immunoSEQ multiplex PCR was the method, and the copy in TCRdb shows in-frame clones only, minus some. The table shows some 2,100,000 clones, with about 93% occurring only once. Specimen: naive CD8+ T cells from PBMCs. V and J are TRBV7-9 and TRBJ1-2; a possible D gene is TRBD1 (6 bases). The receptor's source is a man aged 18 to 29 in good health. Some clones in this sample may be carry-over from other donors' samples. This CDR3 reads CASSLPTGIYGYTF. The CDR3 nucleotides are TGTGCCAGCAGCTTACCAACAGGGATCTATGGCTACACCTTC.